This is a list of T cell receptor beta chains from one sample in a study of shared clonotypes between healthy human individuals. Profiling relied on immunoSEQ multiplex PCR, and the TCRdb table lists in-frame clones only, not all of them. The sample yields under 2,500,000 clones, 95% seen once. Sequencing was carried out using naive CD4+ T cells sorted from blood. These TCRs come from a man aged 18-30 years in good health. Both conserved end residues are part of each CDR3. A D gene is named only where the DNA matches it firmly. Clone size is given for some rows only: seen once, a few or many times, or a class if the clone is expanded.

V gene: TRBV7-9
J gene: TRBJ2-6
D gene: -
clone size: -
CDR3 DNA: TGTGCCAGCAGCCCCCAGGGTGGTGGGGCCAACGTCCTGACTTTC
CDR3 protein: CASSPQGGGANVLTF

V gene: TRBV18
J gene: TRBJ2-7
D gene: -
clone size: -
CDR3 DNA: TGTGCCAGCTCACTATCGACAGGGACTCTAGCACGCTACGAGCAGTACTTC
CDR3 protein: CASSLSTGTLARYEQYF

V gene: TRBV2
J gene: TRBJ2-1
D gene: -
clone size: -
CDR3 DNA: TGTGCCAGCAACGTCCGGGACGAGCAGTTCTTC
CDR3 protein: CASNVRDEQFF

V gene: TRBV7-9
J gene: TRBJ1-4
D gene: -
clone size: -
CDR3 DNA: TGTGCCAGCAGCTTAGGGGCGGCAACTAATGAAAAACTGTTTTTT
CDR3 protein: CASSLGAATNEKLFF

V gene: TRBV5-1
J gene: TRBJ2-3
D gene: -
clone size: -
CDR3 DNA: TGCGCCAGCAGCTGGGGGGAGAACACAGATACGCAGTATTTT
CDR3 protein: CASSWGENTDTQYF

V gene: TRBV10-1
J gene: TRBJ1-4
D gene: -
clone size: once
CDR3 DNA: TGCGCCAGCAGTTCCTGGGGAAATGAAAAACTGTTTTTT
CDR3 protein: CASSSWGNEKLFF

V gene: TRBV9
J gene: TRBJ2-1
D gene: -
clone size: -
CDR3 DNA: TGTGCCAGCAGCGTAGACGGAGCCCCCTACAATGAGCAGTTCTTC
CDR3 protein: CASSVDGAPYNEQFF

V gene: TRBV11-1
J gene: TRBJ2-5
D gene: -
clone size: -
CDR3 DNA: TGTGCCAGCAGCGGGGCAGAGACCCAGTACTTC
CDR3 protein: CASSGAETQYF

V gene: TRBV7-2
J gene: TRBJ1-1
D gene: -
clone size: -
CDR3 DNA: TGTGCCAGCAGCTTTGGGACCACCGGTCAGGCTTTCTTT
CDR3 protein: CASSFGTTGQAFF

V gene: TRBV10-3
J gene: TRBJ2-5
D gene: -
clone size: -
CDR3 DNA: TGTGCCATCAGTGAGTCACCTATCGAGACCCAGTACTTC
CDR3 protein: CAISESPIETQYF

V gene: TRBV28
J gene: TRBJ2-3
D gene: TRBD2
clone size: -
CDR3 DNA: TGTGCCAGCAGTTTTCCTAGCGGGGGGGGCACAGATACGCAGTATTTT
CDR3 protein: CASSFPSGGGTDTQYF

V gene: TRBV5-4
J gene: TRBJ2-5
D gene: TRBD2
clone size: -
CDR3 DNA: TGTGCCAGCAGCTTATCACCGACTAGCGGGGGGGGAGAGACCCAGTACTTC
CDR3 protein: CASSLSPTSGGGETQYF

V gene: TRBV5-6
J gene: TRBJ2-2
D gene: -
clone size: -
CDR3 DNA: TGTGCCAGCAGCTTGACCGGGAGTGCCACCGGGGAGCTGTTTTTT
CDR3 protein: CASSLTGSATGELFF

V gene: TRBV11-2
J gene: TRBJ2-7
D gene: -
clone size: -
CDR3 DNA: TGTGCCAGCAGCTTAGATGGGGTGGGCGAGCAGTACTTC
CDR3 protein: CASSLDGVGEQYF

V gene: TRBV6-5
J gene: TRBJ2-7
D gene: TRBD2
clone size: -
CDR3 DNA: TGTGCCAGCAGTTACCGAGGACTAGCGGCCTCCGAGCAGTACTTC
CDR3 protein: CASSYRGLAASEQYF

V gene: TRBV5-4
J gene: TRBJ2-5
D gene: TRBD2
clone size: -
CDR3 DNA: TGTGCCAGCAGCAGCGGACTAGCGGGACAAGAGACCCAGTACTTC
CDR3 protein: CASSSGLAGQETQYF

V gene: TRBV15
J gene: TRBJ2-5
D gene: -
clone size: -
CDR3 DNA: TGTGCCACCAGCAGAGATCCCCAAGAGACCCAGTACTTC
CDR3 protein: CATSRDPQETQYF

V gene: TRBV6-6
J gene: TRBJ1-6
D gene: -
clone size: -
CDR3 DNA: TGTGCCGGCGGGGGGGCTAATTCACCCCTCCACTTT
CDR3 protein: CAGGGANSPLHF